Detailed here is one TCR beta chain. Its antigen is undetermined. The source of the sample is a study of monozygotic twins with inflammatory bowel disease. The CDR3 contains 14 residues. TCRdb re-called the 5' RACE reads and catalogs CDR3 proteins one per entry, DNA excluded. Recorded for this sample: roughly 200,000 distinct CDR3 sequences. Study-level points and caveats: Healthy co-twins showed greater TCRbeta diversity (inverse Simpson) than IBD patients.

The chain carries TRBV12-3 or TRBV12-4 and TRBJ1-1. This sequence originates from a human donor with ulcerative colitis or Crohn's disease, or a healthy co-twin of an affected twin (not recorded which). Sequencing was performed on blood. The CDR3 spells CASSLPERGTEAFF.